This T cell receptor beta chain was found in a study of OX40 agonist ivuxolimab in advanced cancers. About the research overall: Head and neck, renal cell, melanoma or hepatocellular carcinoma were the cancers that dose-escalation patients had. General study results and limits: CD8+ T cells (on average) carried more expanded clones than CD4+ T cells.

In the case of this clone: Its antigen is unidentified.

Repertoires were generated with immunoSEQ multiplex PCR, while TCRdb's copy carries only in-frame clones and drops some. Among 50,000 to 75,000 clones listed, about 86% were seen once. CDR1 and CDR2 from the germline V gene are MNHEY and SVGAGI. V was clipped by 2 bases and J by 3 bases, with 11 bases between them. This CDR3 has 14 residues. The sequence derives from an adult with an advanced solid tumor such as melanoma, head and neck, liver or kidney cancer. This material consisted of CD4+ or CD8+ T cells sorted from blood, taken in a trial of the OX40 agonist ivuxolimab. The chain employs TRBV6-5 and TRBJ2-7; tentatively, D is TRBD2 (5 bases). CDR3 in amino acids: CASSYGGSFYEQYF. The CDR3, as DNA: TGTGCCAGCAGTTACGGCGGGTCTTTCTACGAGCAGTACTTC.